The 3 T cell receptor beta chains below were found in one sample sequenced in a study of tumor and adjacent non-tumor tissue in lung cancer. The library came from three nested PCR rounds adapted from ARM-PCR protocols. TCRdb analysed the multiplex PCR reads with MiXCR anew, one entry per CDR3 protein. This sample has approximately 130,000 distinct CDR3 sequences, with around three fifths found just once. This sample's RNA came from whole unsorted tissue. Input material: lung tumor tissue. The source is a man in his thirties or forties with non-small cell lung cancer.

With regard to this clonotype: At one of its ends the junction is not consistent with the germline gene, which may arise from a read error. The chain uses TRBV12-3 or TRBV12-4 and TRBJ1-1; weak D call: TRBD1 (5 bases). The CDR3 contains 14 residues. As DNA, the CDR3 is TGTGCCAGCAGGGCCCCGAAGGGGAACACTGAAGCTATCTTT. The encoded protein is CASRAPKGNTEAIF.

About this clonotype itself: This may arise from a read error, as a much more abundant clone is one base away. V is TRBV20-1 and J is TRBJ2-3; 7 bases fit TRBD2. The CDR3 has 15 residues. Germline V lookup: CDR1 DFQATT, CDR2 SNEGSKA (reference sequence). CDR3 in amino acids: CGALGGREILDTQYF. CDR3 bases: TGCGGTGCCCTAGGCGGGCGGGAGATTCTAGATACGCAGTATTTT.

This clonotype was counted only a few times. This sequence joins TRBV5-1 and TRBJ1-6; D possibly corresponds to TRBD1 (6 bases). The V gene's germline CDR1 is SGHRS and CDR2 YFSETQ. The CDR3 contains 16 residues. V lost 4 bases to trimming and J lost 8 bases, with 19 bases between them. CDR3 amino acids: CASSPFDGGRDSPLHF. In DNA form, the CDR3 reads TGCGCCAGCAGCCCGTTCGACGGGGGGCGTGATTCACCCCTCCACTTT.